The sequence of this TCR beta chain was determined in a study of chemoradiotherapy in HPV16-positive cancers (dated by TCRdb to about 2022). Background for the entire study: Using functional T-cell assays on cells from a couple of HPV16-positive patients, the researchers defined candidate HPV-specific T-cell clones and common TCR motifs. The study set out to ask whether T-cell immunity against the HPV oncoproteins E6 and E7 changes over the course of chemoradiotherapy and whether that immunity affects survival. The candidate HPV-specific TCRs and motifs were then tracked in TCR repertoires from over 80 patients with HPV-related cancers.

Only one count was recorded for this clone. Which antigen it targets is not known. One base away there is no much larger clone; base qualities are not given. CDR1 and CDR2 are read off the germline V gene as MNHEY and SVGAGI. From the cysteine through the phenylalanine, the CDR3 covers 15 amino acids. Only the CDR3 region is kept as DNA, spanning 45 bases read in frame from base 1. The germline V and J ends show losses of 8 bases and 5 bases respectively, and no gene match explains 12 bases of the junction. Repertoires were sampled repeatedly over the course of chemoradiotherapy so that clonal expansion in the tumor microenvironment could be followed. The library was prepared using the immunoSEQ multiplex PCR assay. TCRdb took this table from immuneACCESS and kept in-frame rearrangements with V and J called. Such tables lack part of the clones; where checked against another copy, unresolved V genes explain under half of the gap, and the rest is unexplained. For this sample there are about 22,000 clones; over 85% appear just once. The ten largest clones add up to about 5% of the sample.

What the authors observed across the whole study: Only two HPV16-positive patients were used to derive the functional definition of HPV-specific T cells, and the survival association was reported for HPV16-positive patients. In HPV16-positive patients, expansion of HPV-responsive T cells during chemoradiotherapy was found to be associated with improved recurrence-free survival. Expansion of candidate HPV-specific clones and E7-related TCR motifs was observed in the tumor microenvironment during treatment, whereas no such expansion was observed for non-HPV-specific T cells.

The sequence is built from TRBV6-5 and TRBJ2-7; 10 bases in the junction line up with TRBD1. The starting material was blood, obtained from a patient who underwent chemoradiotherapy. This receptor was taken from a human donor with HPV-associated anogenital cancer. The CDR3 loop reads CASGYLKTGGNEQYF. The DNA reads as follows: TGTGCCAGCGGCTACCTCAAGACAGGGGGCAACGAGCAGTACTTC.